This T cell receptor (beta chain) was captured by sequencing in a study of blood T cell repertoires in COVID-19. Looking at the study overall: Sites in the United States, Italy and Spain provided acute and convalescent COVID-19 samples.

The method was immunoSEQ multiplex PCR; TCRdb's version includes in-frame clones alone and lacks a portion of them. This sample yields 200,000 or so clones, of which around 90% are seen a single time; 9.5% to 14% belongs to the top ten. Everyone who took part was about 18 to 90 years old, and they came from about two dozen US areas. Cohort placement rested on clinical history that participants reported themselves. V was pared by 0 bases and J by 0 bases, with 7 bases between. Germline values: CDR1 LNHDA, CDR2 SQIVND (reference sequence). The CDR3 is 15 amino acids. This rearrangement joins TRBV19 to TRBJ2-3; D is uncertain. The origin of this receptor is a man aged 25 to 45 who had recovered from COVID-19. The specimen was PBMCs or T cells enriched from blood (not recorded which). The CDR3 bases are TGTGCCAGTAGTATAGAATTCAGTAGCACAGATACGCAGTATTTT. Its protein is CASSIEFSSTDTQYF.